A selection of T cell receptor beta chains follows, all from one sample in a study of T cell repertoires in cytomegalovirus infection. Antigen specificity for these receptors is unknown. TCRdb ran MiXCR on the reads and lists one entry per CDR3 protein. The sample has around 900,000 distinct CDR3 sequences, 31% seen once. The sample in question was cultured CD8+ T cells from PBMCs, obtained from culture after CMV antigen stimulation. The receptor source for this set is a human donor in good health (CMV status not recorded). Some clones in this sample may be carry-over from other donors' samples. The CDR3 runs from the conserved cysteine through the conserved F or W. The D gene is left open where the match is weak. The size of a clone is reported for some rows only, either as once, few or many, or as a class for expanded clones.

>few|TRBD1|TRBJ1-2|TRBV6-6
CASSYSQGGDYGYTF
TGTGCCAGCAGTTACTCTCAGGGGGGAGACTATGGCTACACCTTC
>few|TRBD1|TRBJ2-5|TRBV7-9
CASSHVLEDRGRLQETQYF
TGTGCCAGCAGCCACGTACTCGAAGACAGGGGTAGGCTCCAAGAGACCCAGTACTTC
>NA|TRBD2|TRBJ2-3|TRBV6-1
CASSGVIRGGADTRYF
TGTGCCAGCAGTGGGGTAATCCGGGGGGGCGCGGATACGCGGTATTTT
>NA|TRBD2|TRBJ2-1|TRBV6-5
CASSYWSSGGRVNEQFF
TGTGCCAGCAGTTACTGGTCTAGCGGGGGTCGAGTGAATGAGCAGTTCTTC
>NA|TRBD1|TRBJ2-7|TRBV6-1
CASSYPGGLDEQYF
TGTGCCAGCAGTTACCCAGGGGGCTTGGACGAGCAGTACTTC
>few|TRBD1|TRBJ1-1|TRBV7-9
CASSQQGGGNTEAFF
TGTGCCAGCAGTCAACAGGGAGGGGGCAACACTGAAGCTTTCTTT
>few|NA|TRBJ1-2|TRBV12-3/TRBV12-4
CASSSGPTSYGYTF
TGTGCCAGCAGTTCGGGACCGACTTCCTATGGCTACACCTTC
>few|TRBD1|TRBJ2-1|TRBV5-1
CASSSDRGAYNEQFF
TGCGCCAGCAGCTCAGACAGGGGAGCCTACAATGAGCAGTTCTTC
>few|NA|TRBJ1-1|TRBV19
CASSFRGGVTEAFF
TGTGCCAGTAGTTTCAGGGGCGGTGTCACTGAAGCTTTCTTT
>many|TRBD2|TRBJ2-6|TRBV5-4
CASSPAGGSGANVLTF
TGTGCCAGCAGCCCCGCGGGGGGCTCTGGGGCCAACGTCCTGACTTTC
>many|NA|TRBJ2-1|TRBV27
CASSLKGYNEQFF
TGTGCCAGCAGTTTAAAGGGATACAATGAGCAGTTCTTC
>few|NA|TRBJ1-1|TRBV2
CASEEEVLNTEAFF
TGTGCCAGCGAAGAGGAGGTATTGAACACTGAAGCTTTCTTT
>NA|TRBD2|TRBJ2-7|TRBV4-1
CASSQAGLAGVGYEQYF
TGCGCCAGCAGCCAAGCGGGGCTAGCGGGGGTAGGCTACGAGCAGTACTTC
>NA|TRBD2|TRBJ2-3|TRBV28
CASSLEGLAGRTDTQYF
TGTGCCAGCAGTTTAGAGGGACTAGCGGGGAGGACAGATACGCAGTATTTT
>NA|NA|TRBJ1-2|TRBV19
CASTPKLGAWAGYTF
TGTGCCAGTACTCCTAAGCTGGGGGCGTGGGCTGGCTACACCTTC
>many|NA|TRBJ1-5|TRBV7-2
CASSRNSYSNQPQHF
TGTGCCAGCAGTCGAAACAGTTATAGCAATCAGCCCCAGCATTTT
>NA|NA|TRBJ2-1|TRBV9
CASSARQQPYNEQFF
TGTGCCAGCAGCGCCCGACAGCAACCCTACAATGAGCAGTTCTTC
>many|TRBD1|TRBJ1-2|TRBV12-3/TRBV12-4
CASSFEVGPGQGARGYGYTF
TGTGCCAGCAGTTTCGAGGTCGGACCGGGACAGGGGGCGCGTGGCTATGGCTACACCTTC
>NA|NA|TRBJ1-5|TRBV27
CASSFLSHSNQPQHF
TGTGCCAGCAGTTTTTTGAGTCATAGCAATCAGCCCCAGCATTTT
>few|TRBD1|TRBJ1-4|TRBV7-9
CASSLATGGGNEKLFF
TGTGCCAGCAGCTTGGCAACAGGGGGCGGTAATGAAAAACTGTTTTTT
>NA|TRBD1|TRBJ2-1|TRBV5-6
CASSLSGTDNEQIF
TGTGCCAGCAGCTTGTCAGGGACAGACAATGAGCAGATCTTC
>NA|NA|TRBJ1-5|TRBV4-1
CASSQQQVIGQPQHF
TGCGCCAGCAGCCAACAGCAGGTCATAGGGCAGCCCCAGCATTTT
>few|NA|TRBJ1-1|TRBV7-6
CASSSHEGLDTEAFF
TGTGCCAGCAGCTCTCACGAGGGATTAGACACTGAAGCTTTCTTT
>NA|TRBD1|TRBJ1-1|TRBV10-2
CASVDRENTEAFF
TGCGCCAGTGTAGACAGGGAGAACACTGAAGCTTTCTTT
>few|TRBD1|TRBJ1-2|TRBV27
CASSLSSGQVHYTF
TGTGCCAGCAGTTTATCATCCGGACAGGTTCACTACACCTTC
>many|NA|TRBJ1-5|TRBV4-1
CASSQVSGGTDQPQHF
TGCGCCAGCAGCCAGGTCTCTGGGGGTACGGATCAGCCCCAGCATTTT
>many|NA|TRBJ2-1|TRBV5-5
CASSSRGGRNEQFF
TGTGCCAGCAGCTCCCGCGGGGGCAGGAATGAGCAGTTCTTC
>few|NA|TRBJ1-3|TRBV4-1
CASSQDRDPGNTIYF
TGCGCCAGCAGCCAAGATCGGGACCCGGGAAACACCATATATTTT
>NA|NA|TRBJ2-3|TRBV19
CASAPPGESTDTQYF
TGTGCCAGCGCCCCCCCCGGGGAGAGCACAGATACGCAGTATTTT
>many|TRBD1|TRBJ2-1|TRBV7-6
CASSSDRAHNEQFF
TGTGCCAGCAGCTCTGACAGGGCCCACAATGAGCAGTTCTTC
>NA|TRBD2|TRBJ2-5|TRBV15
CATSQSGGAFRETQYF
TGTGCCACCAGCCAAAGCGGGGGGGCCTTCCGGGAGACCCAGTACTTC
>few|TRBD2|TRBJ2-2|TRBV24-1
CATSDPGGYANTGELFF
TGTGCCACCAGTGACCCCGGGGGGTATGCGAACACCGGGGAGCTGTTTTTT
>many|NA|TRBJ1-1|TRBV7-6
CASRREGSTEAFF
TGTGCCAGCAGGCGGGAGGGAAGCACTGAAGCTTTCTTT